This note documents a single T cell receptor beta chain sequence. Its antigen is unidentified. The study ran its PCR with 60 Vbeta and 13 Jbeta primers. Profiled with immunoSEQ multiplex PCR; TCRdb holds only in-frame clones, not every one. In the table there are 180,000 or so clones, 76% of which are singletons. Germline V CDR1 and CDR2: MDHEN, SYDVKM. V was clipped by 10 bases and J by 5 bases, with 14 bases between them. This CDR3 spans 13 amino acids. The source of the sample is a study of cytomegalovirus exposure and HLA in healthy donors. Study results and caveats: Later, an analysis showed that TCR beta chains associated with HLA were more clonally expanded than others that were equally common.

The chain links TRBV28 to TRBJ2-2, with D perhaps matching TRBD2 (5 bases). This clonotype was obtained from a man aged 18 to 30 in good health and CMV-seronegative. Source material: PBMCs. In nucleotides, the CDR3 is TGTGCCATGCAGAGGGCCCCAACCGGGGAGCTGTTTTTT. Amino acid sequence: CAMQRAPTGELFF.